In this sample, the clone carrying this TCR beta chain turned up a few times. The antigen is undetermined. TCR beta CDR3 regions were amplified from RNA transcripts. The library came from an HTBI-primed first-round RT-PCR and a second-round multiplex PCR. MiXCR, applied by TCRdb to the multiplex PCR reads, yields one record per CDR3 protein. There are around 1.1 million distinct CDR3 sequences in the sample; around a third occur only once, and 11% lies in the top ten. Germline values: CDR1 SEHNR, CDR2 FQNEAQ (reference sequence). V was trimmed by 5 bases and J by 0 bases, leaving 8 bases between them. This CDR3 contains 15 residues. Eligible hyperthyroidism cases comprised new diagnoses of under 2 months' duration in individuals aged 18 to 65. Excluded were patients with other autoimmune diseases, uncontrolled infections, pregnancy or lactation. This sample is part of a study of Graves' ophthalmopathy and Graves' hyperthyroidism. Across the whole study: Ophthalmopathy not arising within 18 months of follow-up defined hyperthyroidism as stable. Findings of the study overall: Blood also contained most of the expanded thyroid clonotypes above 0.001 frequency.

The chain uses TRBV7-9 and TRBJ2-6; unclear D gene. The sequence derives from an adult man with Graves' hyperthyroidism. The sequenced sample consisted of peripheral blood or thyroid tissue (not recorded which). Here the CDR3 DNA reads TGTGCCAGCAGCCAGGAAATCTCTGGGGCCAACGTCCTGACTTTC. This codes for CASSQEISGANVLTF. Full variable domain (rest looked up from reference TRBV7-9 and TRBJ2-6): DTGVSQNPRHKITKRGQNVTFRCDPISEHNRLYWYRQTLGQGPEFLTYFQNEAQLEKSRLLSDRFSAERPKGSFSTLEIQRTEQGDSAMYLCASSQEISGANVLTFGAGSRLTVL.